This T cell receptor (beta chain) emerged from a study of T cells in Graves' hyperthyroidism and ophthalmopathy. Note on this clonotype: The antigen is not known.

Template material for amplifying TCR beta CDR3 regions consisted of RNA transcripts. The HTBI primer set drove a first-round RT-PCR of the TCR CDR3. Using its own MiXCR run on the multiplex PCR reads, TCRdb lists one record per CDR3 protein. Of about 570,000 distinct CDR3 sequences detected, 46% appear once; the ten largest clones hold under 20%. General study points: Blood held most thyroid clonotypes expanded above 0.001 frequency. Ophthalmopathy was told apart from stable hyperthyroidism by a 13 V-J model.

The CDR3 totals 14 residues. Germline V gene data show CDR1 as SGHTA and CDR2 as FQGNSA. Investigators excluded patients with uncontrolled infection, other autoimmune disease, pregnancy or lactation. The diagnostic basis comprised clinical symptoms, serum thyroxine and TRAb, thyroid ultrasound and orbital computed tomography. The chain is built from TRBV7-2 and TRBJ2-5; TRBD1 matches 8 bases. Matching the DNA end better, TRBJ2-7 makes the J call doubtful. The sequenced material came from peripheral blood or thyroid tissue (not recorded which). The source is an adult woman with Graves' disease, either hyperthyroidism or ophthalmopathy (not recorded which). This CDR3 is CASSPRTGMNEQYF. CDR3 sequence (DNA): TGTGCCAGCAGCCCCCGGACAGGGATGAACGAGCAGTACTTC.